These 25 T cell receptor beta chains share one sample of origin, sequenced in a study of blood T cells in healthy people across ages. With a J-beta primer mix and a sample-barcoded 5' primer, a second PCR ran roughly 6 to 11 cycles. TCRdb re-called the 5' RACE reads through MiXCR, storing one row per CDR3 protein. The sample has 1.5 million to 2 million distinct CDR3 sequences, 40% to 55% seen once. The sequencing input was blood. The receptors derive from a woman aged 40-49 years in good health.

This clonotype was observed a handful of times. V and J are TRBV7-2 and TRBJ2-1; 11 positions agree with TRBD2. Germline V gene lookup returns CDR1 SGHTA and CDR2 FQGNSA. This CDR3 contains 16 residues. Trimming removed 4 bases from V and 2 bases from J; junction bases left unmatched: 4. The CDR3 sequence: CASSSASGGTYNEQFF. CDR3 bases: TGTGCCAGCAGCTCTGCTAGCGGGGGGACCTACAATGAGCAGTTCTTC.

The genes are TRBV2 and TRBJ2-7, with 9 bases that match TRBD1. CDR3 length: 17 amino acids. The J segment lost 3 bases and the V segment lost 1 base, leaving 10 bases of the junction unmatched. From germline, CDR1 is SNHLY and CDR2 FYNNEI. CDR3 nucleotide sequence: TGTGCCAGCAGTGAAGGTTCTTCGGGACAGGGTATCTACGAGCAGTACTTC. It encodes CASSEGSSGQGIYEQYF.

V is TRBV5-1 and J is TRBJ1-4, with D possibly being TRBD1 (5 bases). This CDR3 spans 16 amino acids. Between the trimmed V and J ends, which lost 4 bases and 0 bases, there was a span of 13 bases. The V gene's germline CDR1 is SGHRS and CDR2 YFSETQ. CDR3 nucleotide sequence: TGCGCCAGCAGCCCGGGGGTGGTTGCAACTAATGAAAAACTGTTTTTT. It encodes CASSPGVVATNEKLFF.

This sequence joins TRBV6-5 and TRBJ2-4; TRBD1 matches at 9 bases. Germline loops: CDR1 MNHEY, CDR2 SVGAGI. This CDR3 region has 13 residues. The J segment lost 13 bases and the V segment lost 10 bases, leaving 14 bases of the junction unmatched. The CDR3 DNA reads as TGTGCCACCATGGGACAGGGCATGTATGAGCAGTACTTC. Translation gives CATMGQGMYEQYF.

J is TRBJ2-1 and V is TRBV20-1; D uncertain. The germline gives CDR1 DFQATT, CDR2 SNEGSKA (reference sequence). Trimming stripped 0 bases from V and 4 bases from J, with 7 bases between. This CDR3 spans 13 amino acids. In DNA form, the CDR3 reads TGCAGTGCTAGAGAGGCCGATTACAATGAGCAGTTCTTC. Translating it yields CSAREADYNEQFF.

This clonotype was recorded a few times. The gene calls are TRBV10-3 and TRBJ1-4; 7 nucleotides agree with TRBD1. CDR1 and CDR2 from the germline V gene are ENHRY and SYGVKD. With 0 bases clipped from V and 10 bases from J, the junction kept 5 bases outside the gene matches. The CDR3 contains 14 residues. The CDR3 here is CAISESTGLGKLFF. In nucleotides, the CDR3 is TGTGCCATCAGTGAGTCGACAGGGCTCGGAAAACTGTTTTTT.

The CDR3 sequence: CASSSALLPGYEQYF. In DNA, the CDR3 is TGTGCCAGCAGCTCGGCCCTCCTCCCCGGCTACGAGCAGTACTTC. The gene calls are TRBV7-2 and TRBJ2-7; D call uncertain. The CDR3 is 15 residues long. Trimming pared 4 bases from V and 3 bases from J, leaving 16 bases between. Germline CDR1 and CDR2: SGHTA and FQGNSA. Using reference TRBV7-2 and TRBJ2-7 for the parts outside the CDR3, the full variable domain is GAGVSQSPSNKVTEKGKDVELRCDPISGHTALYWYRQSLGQGLEFLIYFQGNSAPDKSGLPSDRFSAERTGGSVSTLTIQRTQQEDSAVYLCASSSALLPGYEQYFGPGTRLTVT.

This chain links TRBV7-6 with TRBJ1-4; D might be TRBD1 (6 bases). The germline CDR1 and CDR2 sequences are SGHVS and FNYEAQ. V was clipped by 4 bases and J by 3 bases, with 15 bases between them. This CDR3 contains 16 residues. The CDR3: CASSSISGVANEKLFF. The CDR3 DNA reads as TGTGCCAGCAGCTCGATATCAGGGGTGGCTAATGAAAAACTGTTTTTT.

The chain uses TRBV7-2 and TRBJ1-5; D gene ambiguous. This CDR3 spans 16 amino acids. V was pared by 5 bases and J by 4 bases, with 18 bases between. Germline V lookup: CDR1 SGHTA, CDR2 FQGNSA. For the CDR3, the DNA is TGTGCCAGCAGCCCCCATGCGGGGAATCGGAATCAGCCCCAGCATTTT. This sequence encodes CASSPHAGNRNQPQHF.

This chain links TRBV20-1 with TRBJ1-2; no definite D call. The CDR3 is made up of 15 amino acids. CDR1 and CDR2 (germline): DFQATT, SNEGSKA (reference sequence). Trimming pared 6 bases from V and 5 bases from J, leaving 22 bases between. The DNA for the CDR3 is TGCAGTGCCGCCCCATCCGGCACCCAGTCTTATGGCTACACCTTC. It translates to CSAAPSGTQSYGYTF.

The CDR3 coding sequence is TGTGCCAGCAACGGAGGACCTCTGGTATGGGGGAAAGCTTTCTTT. Translating it yields CASNGGPLVWGKAFF. The V call is TRBV5-5, the J call TRBJ1-1; D perhaps matches TRBD1 (5 bases). Trimming removed 6 bases from V and 9 bases from J, with 24 bases in between. The CDR3 covers 15 residues. The germline V gene has CDR1 SGHKS and CDR2 YYEKEE (reference sequence).

V is TRBV5-1 and J is TRBJ2-7; D is ambiguous. Looked up from germline, CDR1 is SGHRS and CDR2 is YFSETQ. This CDR3 is 14 amino acids long. Trimming removed 2 bases from V and 0 bases from J, with 9 bases in between. The CDR3 sequence is CASSFQASSYEQYF. CDR3 DNA: TGCGCCAGCAGCTTCCAGGCCAGCTCCTACGAGCAGTACTTC.

The chain has TRBV6-5 and TRBJ2-1; D is possibly TRBD1 or TRBD2 (7 bases each). This CDR3 spans 16 amino acids. V was cut by 5 bases and J by 0 bases, with 14 bases left in between. In germline, CDR1 is MNHEY, CDR2 SVGAGI. In DNA form, the CDR3 reads TGTGCCAGCAGTCGCGACAGGGAGGGCTCCTACAATGAGCAGTTCTTC. This translates into CASSRDREGSYNEQFF.

The rearrangement links TRBV20-1 to TRBJ1-1; D may be TRBD1 (6 bases). The CDR3 covers 13 residues. Germline assignment: CDR1 DFQATT and CDR2 SNEGSKA (reference sequence). V was shortened by 0 bases and J by 8 bases, with 13 bases between the two germline ends. In DNA form, the CDR3 reads TGCAGTGCTAGAGACCCGACAGGTATCGAAGCTTTCTTT. Amino acids: CSARDPTGIEAFF.

The rearrangement uses TRBV4-1 and TRBJ1-6; D not certain. The CDR3 has 17 residues. The V gene's germline CDR1 is MGHRA and CDR2 YSYEKL. V was trimmed by 0 bases and J by 8 bases, leaving 17 bases between them. CDR3 in DNA: TGCGCCAGCAGCCAAGAAAGTAGTGACTTGCTAGATTCACCCCTCCACTTT. This gives the protein CASSQESSDLLDSPLHF.

About this clonotype: Germline is not matched at one junction end, which may reflect a read error. The chain has TRBV11-2 and TRBJ2-1; D is possibly TRBD1 (7 bases). CDR1 is SGHAT, CDR2 FQNNGV, per germline. The CDR3 is made up of 15 amino acids. The CDR3 nucleotides read TGTGCCAGCAGCTTAGCCAGGGGGGTCTACAATGAGCGGTTCTTC. Translating it yields CASSLARGVYNERFF.

The gene calls are TRBV7-9 and TRBJ1-4, with D perhaps matching TRBD1 (5 bases). CDR1 is SEHNR, CDR2 FQNEAQ, per germline (reference sequence). The CDR3 has 15 amino acids. V lost 5 bases to trimming and J lost 5 bases, with 15 bases between them. CDR3 coding DNA: TGTGCCAGCAGCGAAGGGAGGGGATGGAATGAAAAACTGTTTTTT. Encoded protein: CASSEGRGWNEKLFF.

This chain joins TRBV6-1 and TRBJ2-3; 10 bases fit TRBD2. V shed 8 bases and J 4 bases; nucleotides not matched to a gene: 9. CDR3 length: 15 amino acids. Germline lookup yields CDR1 MNHNS and CDR2 SASEGT. The CDR3 spells CASWEAGGLSDTQYF. The CDR3 nucleotides read TGTGCCAGCTGGGAAGCGGGGGGGCTGTCAGATACGCAGTATTTT.

The chain employs TRBV2 and TRBJ2-1, with no clear D. The germline V gene encodes CDR1 SNHLY and CDR2 FYNNEI. The CDR3 spans 12 residues. V was clipped by 8 bases and J by 15 bases, with 20 bases between them. CDR3: CASSSVQRRGFF. The CDR3 coding sequence is TGTGCCAGCTCGTCCGTTCAGAGGCGAGGGTTCTTC.

Here the CDR3 DNA reads TGTGCCAGCAGTGAGGGGCCTCAAGCGAATTCACCCCTCCACTTT. It codes for CASSEGPQANSPLHF. The rearrangement joins TRBV6-1 to TRBJ1-6, with D possibly TRBD1 on 5 matching bases. The CDR3 runs 15 residues. Germline V gene sequence: CDR1 MNHNS, CDR2 SASEGT. The V and J ends lost 3 bases and 7 bases respectively, with 13 bases between them.

This chain connects TRBV7-6 to TRBJ1-2, with D maybe TRBD1 (5 bases). This CDR3 spans 15 amino acids. The germline V and J ends were trimmed by 6 bases and 1 base, with 15 bases remaining between them. Germline values: CDR1 SGHVS, CDR2 FNYEAQ. The CDR3 region is CASSSGGTFNYGYTF. CDR3 in DNA: TGTGCCAGCAGTTCCGGCGGGACTTTTAACTATGGCTACACCTTC.

The rearrangement uses TRBV10-3 and TRBJ2-3, with a weak D call TRBD2 (5 bases). Germline CDR1 ENHRY, CDR2 SYGVKD. This CDR3 spans 15 amino acids. V lost 0 bases, J lost 5 bases, and 12 bases lay in between. In DNA form, the CDR3 reads TGTGCCATCAGTGAGTCTTGTGGCCGGGGAGATACGCAGTATTTT. This sequence encodes CAISESCGRGDTQYF.

This rearrangement joins TRBV6-5 to TRBJ1-2; D might be TRBD1 (6 bases). CDR1 is MNHEY, CDR2 SVGAGI, per germline. V was shortened by 2 bases and J by 2 bases, with 18 bases between the two germline ends. This CDR3 contains 17 residues. The DNA of the CDR3 is TGTGCCAGCAGTTACATAGGCGGGCAGGGGAGGAACTATGGCTACACCTTC. Protein: CASSYIGGQGRNYGYTF.

This clonotype was observed a handful of times. This rearrangement joins TRBV5-1 to TRBJ2-7; 8 bases are a match to TRBD1. Germline CDR1 SGHRS, CDR2 YFSETQ. The CDR3 is 15 residues long. J was trimmed by 4 bases and V by 4 bases; bases with no gene match: 10. The CDR3 DNA reads TGCGCCAGCAGCCCCAGAGACAGGGGAGGATACGAGCAGTACTTC. This encodes CASSPRDRGGYEQYF.

The chain employs TRBV20-1 and TRBJ2-4; TRBD1 matches at 8 bases. This CDR3 region has 12 residues. The germline CDR1 and CDR2 sequences are DFQATT and SNEGSKA (reference sequence). Germline trimming cut 5 bases from V and 6 bases from J; bases unmatched to any gene: 3. The CDR3 bases are TGCAGTGCTGGTACAGGGGGAAACATTCAGTACTTC. Protein: CSAGTGGNIQYF.